Here is one T cell receptor (beta chain) with its context. Germline V gene lookup returns CDR1 LGHDT and CDR2 YNNKEL (reference sequence). V lost 2 bases and J lost 8; bases outside the gene matches: 4. CDR3 length: 14 residues. One entry per CDR3 protein results from TCRdb running MiXCR on the PCR reads. The data hold about 5,200 distinct CDR3 sequences, with 50% observed a single time. The data belong to a study of CD4 and CD8 cells across lung adenocarcinoma regions. Donors had localized lung adenocarcinoma, a non-small cell lung cancer. Sequencing was carried out using CD4+ T cells from the margin of a lung tumor. This clonotype was obtained from a male donor with lung adenocarcinoma. The CD4 and CD8 labels of this study may be unreliable. The genes are TRBV3-1 and TRBJ1-4; 8 bases align to TRBD1. This chain's CDR3 is CASSQWQGAEKLFF. The CDR3 region has the DNA TGTGCCAGCAGCCAATGGCAGGGGGCAGAAAAACTGTTTTTT.